This T cell receptor beta chain came from a study of control samples from healthy donors and cancer patients. Deletions cut 3 bases from V and 0 bases from J, with 9 bases between. In germline, CDR1 is SGHTA, CDR2 FQGNSA. The CDR3 is 15 amino acids. Produced via immunoSEQ multiplex PCR; TCRdb's table is partial and in-frame only. The table lists over 25,000 clones, nearly 90% of them singletons. The J gene is TRBJ2-1, the V gene TRBV7-2; no reliable D call. The sequenced material came from formalin-fixed, paraffin-embedded tissue. The receptor's source is a female donor with melanoma. The CDR3 DNA reads as TGTGCCAGCAGCTTCAACCGAGGCTCCTACAATGAGCAGTTCTTC. Its translation: CASSFNRGSYNEQFF.